The source of this TCR beta chain is a study of control samples from healthy donors and cancer patients (dated by TCRdb to the early 2020s). V and J lose 6 bases and 11 bases, and a span of 13 bases separates them. The CDR3 measures 11 amino acids from cysteine to phenylalanine. The sequence is cut down to CDR3 DNA, 33 bases in frame from base 1. The germline V gene supplies CDR1 MNHEY and CDR2 SVGAGI. Preparation of the library involved the immunoSEQ multiplex PCR assay. TCRdb's version of the immuneACCESS table is confined to in-frame rearrangements and falls short of the full clone set. An unresolved V gene accounts for under half of the shortfall where checked; the remainder is of unknown origin. This sample gives roughly 84,000 clones in total; around 92% of them show up just once. The ten largest clones capture roughly 18% of the sample. On this clone: Its antigen is not yet known. Nothing much larger sits one base from this clone, and base qualities are not available.

The sequence was collected from a man aged 45-65 years in good health. The sequenced sample was blood. This chain is built from TRBV6-5 and TRBJ1-1, and perhaps TRBD1 as D gene, on 5 matching bases. The nucleotide sequence reads as follows: TGTGCCAGCAGGAGGGGCGTGGAGGCTTTCTTT. Its translation reads: CASRRGVEAFF.